The 5 T cell receptor beta chains reported below all come from one sample, sequenced in a study of T cell responses to AZD1222 COVID-19 vaccine. Generated by immunoSEQ multiplex PCR, the TCRdb table keeps only in-frame clones and is missing some. Of roughly 100,000 clones in the sample, around 91% are singletons; the top ten hold about 19%. The sequences come from peripheral blood, collected on day 0 of AZD1222 vaccination. The receptor source for this set is an adult in good health.

This sequence joins TRBV9 and TRBJ1-5; 7 bases match TRBD1. V gave up 4 bases and J gave up 7 bases; unmatched junction bases: 8. This CDR3 has 14 amino acids. Germline V gene lookup returns CDR1 SGDLS and CDR2 YYNGEE. CDR3 loop: CASSKDRSRQPQHF. Written as DNA, the CDR3 is TGTGCCAGCAGCAAGGACAGGTCTCGGCAGCCCCAGCATTTT.

The chain recombines TRBV9 with TRBJ2-2; tentatively, D is TRBD1 or TRBD2 (5 bases each). In germline, CDR1 is SGDLS, CDR2 YYNGEE. V lost 3 bases, J lost 2 bases, and 14 bases lay in between. CDR3 length equals 16 residues. CDR3 nucleotides: TGTGCCAGCAGCGGGGGACCTATCCGTAACACCGGGGAGCTGTTTTTT. It codes for CASSGGPIRNTGELFF.

The chain uses TRBV9 and TRBJ1-4, with 12 bases matching TRBD1. The CDR3 spans 17 residues. Germline lookup yields CDR1 SGDLS and CDR2 YYNGEE. The trim removed 2 bases at V and 3 bases at J, leaving 5 bases unmatched. The CDR3 DNA follows: TGTGCCAGCAGCGTGGAGGGACAGGGGGCTGCTAATGAAAAACTGTTTTTT. Its protein is CASSVEGQGAANEKLFF.

This sequence joins TRBV2 and TRBJ2-3; D uncertain. V lost 6 bases and J 2 bases, leaving 3 bases between the germline ends. There are 11 residues in the CDR3. Germline loops: CDR1 SNHLY, CDR2 FYNNEI. The CDR3 here is CASRLTDTQYF. The CDR3, as DNA: TGTGCCAGCAGACTCACAGATACGCAGTATTTT.

As to this clone: This sample also contains other DNA sequences that code for the same CDR3. V is TRBV27 and J is TRBJ2-1; the D gene is possibly TRBD2 (7 bases). The CDR3 loop spans 14 amino acids. The V end was cut by 5 bases, the J end by 4 bases, with 12 bases between. Germline-derived CDR1 and CDR2 are MNHEY and SMNVEV (reference sequence). This CDR3 reads CASSRGAGYNEQFF. The CDR3 DNA reads TGTGCCAGCAGTCGGGGGGCGGGGTACAATGAGCAGTTCTTC.